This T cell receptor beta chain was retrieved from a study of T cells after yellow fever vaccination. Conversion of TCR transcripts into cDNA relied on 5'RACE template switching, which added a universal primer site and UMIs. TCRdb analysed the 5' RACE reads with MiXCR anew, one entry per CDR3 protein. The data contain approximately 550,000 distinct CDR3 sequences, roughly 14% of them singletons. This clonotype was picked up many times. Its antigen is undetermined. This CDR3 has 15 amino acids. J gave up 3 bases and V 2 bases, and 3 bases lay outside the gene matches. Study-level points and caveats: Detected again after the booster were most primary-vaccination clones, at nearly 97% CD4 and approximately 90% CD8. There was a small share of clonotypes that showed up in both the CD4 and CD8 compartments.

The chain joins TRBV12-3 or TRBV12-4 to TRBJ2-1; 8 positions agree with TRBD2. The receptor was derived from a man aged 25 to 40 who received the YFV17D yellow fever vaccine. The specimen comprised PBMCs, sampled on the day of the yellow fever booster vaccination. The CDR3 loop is CASSLTSGDYNEQFF. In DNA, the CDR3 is TGTGCCAGCAGTTTAACTAGCGGAGACTACAATGAGCAGTTCTTC.